One sample yielded the 15 T cell receptor beta chains listed below, sequenced in a study of T cell changes during pregnancy in multiple sclerosis. Using immunoSEQ multiplex PCR, the repertoire was profiled, and TCRdb retains in-frame clones only, with some absent. The table has around 75,000 clones, 75% to 95% seen once. Here the sequenced sample was CD4+ T cells from peripheral blood mononuclear cells, taken in the third trimester of pregnancy. The receptors were gathered from a female donor in good health, enrolled as a control in a pregnancy study.

The V call is TRBV9, the J call TRBJ1-6; TRBD1 matches at 7 bases. Looked up from germline, CDR1 is SGDLS and CDR2 is YYNGEE. The CDR3 runs to 15 residues. Unmatched junction bases numbered 10, after V lost 4 bases and J lost 9 bases. The CDR3 reads CASSPRQGEGSPLHF. CDR3 bases: TGTGCCAGCAGCCCCCGCCAGGGGGAAGGTTCACCCCTCCACTTT.

The V gene is TRBV2, the J gene TRBJ2-1; possibly TRBD2 for D (6 bases). The CDR3 spans 15 residues. Germline values: CDR1 SNHLY, CDR2 FYNNEI. The V end was cut by 5 bases, the J end by 4 bases, with 15 bases between. CDR3 in DNA: TGTGCCAGCAGTCCCTCGACGGGGGTTTACAATGAGCAGTTCTTC. This sequence encodes CASSPSTGVYNEQFF.

The chain combines TRBV5-4 with TRBJ2-5; 10 bases match TRBD2. The CDR3 is made up of 16 amino acids. V trimming: 0 bases; J trimming: 5 bases; junction bases outside the gene matches: 7. Germline V gene sequence: CDR1 SGHNT, CDR2 YYREEE (reference sequence). CDR3 nucleotide sequence: TGTGCCAGCAGCTTGGGGCTAGCGGGGGAGGTGGAGACCCAGTACTTC. Its protein is CASSLGLAGEVETQYF.

CDR3 sequence (DNA): TGTGCCAGCAGTATAAGAACAGGGACCAACAATGAGCAGTTCTTC. This translates into CASSIRTGTNNEQFF. The chain is built from TRBV6-5 and TRBJ2-1; TRBD1 is a possible D gene (6 bases). The germline V gene encodes CDR1 MNHEY and CDR2 SVGAGI. This CDR3 is 15 amino acids long. V was shortened by 5 bases and J by 5 bases, with 16 bases between the two germline ends.

The chain carries TRBV7-2 and TRBJ1-2, with a tentative D call TRBD1 (5 bases). Trimming left V 2 bases short and J 4 bases short, with 11 bases between. Germline CDR1 SGHTA, CDR2 FQGNSA. The CDR3 spans 14 residues. The CDR3 loop reads CASSLQPGIYGYTF. The CDR3 DNA reads TGTGCCAGCAGCTTACAACCAGGGATCTATGGCTACACCTTC.

This clone was observed once. The chain carries TRBV5-8 and TRBJ1-1, with 9 bases fitting TRBD1. Germline assignment: CDR1 SGHTS and CDR2 YDEGEE. The junction had 8 bases not matched to a gene; V was cut back by 0 bases and J by 5 bases. This CDR3 is built from 16 residues. CDR3 residues: CASSLEVDRGRTEAFF. In DNA form, the CDR3 reads TGTGCCAGCAGCTTGGAAGTAGACAGGGGGAGAACTGAAGCTTTCTTT.

The chain links TRBV6-4 to TRBJ2-1; 7 nucleotides line up with TRBD2. The CDR3 loop spans 16 amino acids. V trimming: 6 bases; J trimming: 0 bases; junction bases outside the gene matches: 8. The germline gives CDR1 MRHNA, CDR2 SNTAGT. The CDR3 nucleotides are TGTGCCAGCAGCCTTACCCCGGGGGGCTCCTACAATGAGCAGTTCTTC. Its translation: CASSLTPGGSYNEQFF.

This clone was counted a single time. The gene calls are TRBV7-8 and TRBJ1-2; 7 bases align to TRBD1. The V segment lost 1 base and the J segment 5 bases; nucleotides outside the gene matches: 7. The germline gives CDR1 SGHVS, CDR2 FQNEAQ. CDR3 length equals 15 residues. This CDR3 is CASSLVARGLYGYTF. The CDR3 DNA reads TGTGCCAGCAGCTTAGTGGCCAGGGGGTTGTATGGCTACACCTTC. Full variable domain (remainder filled in from reference TRBV7-8 and TRBJ1-2): GAGVSQSPRYKVAKRGQDVALRCDPISGHVSLFWYQQALGQGPEFLTYFQNEAQLDKSGLPSDRFFAERPEGSVSTLKIQRTQQEDSAVYLCASSLVARGLYGYTFGSGTRLTVV.

The chain combines TRBV19 with TRBJ1-2; 8 nucleotides agree with TRBD1. CDR3 length: 13 amino acids. Germline CDR1 is LNHDA and CDR2 is SQIVND (reference sequence). V lost 5 bases to trimming and J lost 3 bases; unmatched junction nucleotides: 2. The CDR3 region has the DNA TGTGCCAGTAGTCCGACAGGGGACTATGGCTACACCTTC. Translating it yields CASSPTGDYGYTF.

The J gene is TRBJ1-5, the V gene TRBV9, with a weak D call TRBD1 (5 bases). In germline, CDR1 is SGDLS, CDR2 YYNGEE. The CDR3 spans 15 residues. Trimming shortened V by 0 bases and J by 0 bases, and 7 bases separated the two germline ends. The CDR3 reads CASSVGGDSNQPQHF. The CDR3 DNA follows: TGTGCCAGCAGCGTAGGGGGGGATAGCAATCAGCCCCAGCATTTT.

This chain connects TRBV5-8 to TRBJ1-1; no clear D. V lost 1 base and J 1 base, leaving 11 bases between the germline ends. The CDR3 covers 15 residues. Germline values: CDR1 SGHTS, CDR2 YDEGEE. This CDR3 is CASSLFSVRNTEAFF. DNA for the CDR3: TGTGCCAGCAGCTTGTTCTCGGTAAGGAACACTGAAGCTTTCTTT.

The rearrangement uses TRBV9 and TRBJ1-2; 10 bases agree with TRBD1. The length of the CDR3 is 16 residues. Germline V gives CDR1 SGDLS, CDR2 YYNGEE. V trimming: 4 bases; J trimming: 10 bases; junction bases outside the gene matches: 16. For the CDR3, the DNA is TGTGCCAGCAGCAGCCGAAAGACAGGGGGCGGGCAATCCTACACCTTC. This translates into CASSSRKTGGGQSYTF.

The rearrangement links TRBV6-1 to TRBJ2-3; the match to TRBD2 covers 9 bases. The CDR3 sequence is 17 residues long. Looked up from germline, CDR1 is MNHNS and CDR2 is SASEGT. The V and J ends lost 1 base and 6 bases, in that order; junction bases with no gene match: 11. The CDR3 reads CASSEGWSGGPGDTQYF. In DNA, the CDR3 is TGTGCCAGCAGTGAAGGCTGGAGCGGGGGGCCAGGGGATACGCAGTATTTT.

The chain recombines TRBV7-2 with TRBJ1-6, with D tentatively TRBD1 (5 bases). V lost 2 bases, J lost 7 bases, and 12 bases lay in between. CDR1 is SGHTA and CDR2 is FQGNSA in the germline V gene. There are 15 residues in the CDR3. The CDR3 DNA reads TGTGCCAGCAGCTTAACCGCAGGGCCAAATTCACCCCTCCACTTT. Its protein is CASSLTAGPNSPLHF.

V gene TRBV5-1 combines with J gene TRBJ2-1; 8 positions agree with TRBD2. Trimming cost V 3 bases and J 9 bases; bases outside gene matches: 11. This CDR3 has 15 amino acids. Germline CDR1 and CDR2: SGHRS and YFSETQ. Here the CDR3 reads CASSSGGARGSEQFF. The CDR3 DNA sequence: TGCGCCAGCAGCTCGGGAGGGGCACGGGGTAGTGAGCAGTTCTTC.